This TCR beta chain was obtained from a study of T cells after yellow fever vaccination (dated by TCRdb to between 2018 and 2020). Context from the whole study: The SMART-Seq v4 Ultra Low Input RNA kit was used to prepare libraries from fractions with low cell numbers. Two healthy male donors, one aged 18 to 29 and one aged 30 to 40 years, made up the cohort. To follow T-cell clones before and after both primary and booster YFV17D yellow fever vaccination, bulk TCR alpha and beta repertoires underwent longitudinal sequencing. Blood was drawn at multiple timepoints before and after primary and secondary immunization, with bulk PBMC replicates and cell subsets isolated.

The paper as a whole reports these results and caveats: The secondary T-cell response was found to be weaker but faster than the primary response, with a peak reached on day 5 rather than on day 15. The study included only a couple of donors, which limits how far the findings can be generalized. A small share of clonotypes was detected in both CD4 and CD8 compartments, with the overlap likely arising from convergent recombination. After the booster, most of the clones that had expanded following primary vaccination were detected again (almost 98% of CD4 and around 88% of CD8), which suggests that memory was broadly maintained. FACS-sorted repertoires could contain abundant contaminating clonotypes from the bulk population, so computational filtering was required.

Taken with the paper, the label for treatment or condition translates to: live attenuated yellow fever vaccine strain. At each blood-draw timepoint, two biological replicates of bulk PBMCs were obtained. PBMCs were isolated from peripheral blood using a standard Ficoll-Paque protocol. TriZol was used to extract RNA from bulk PBMCs, from CD4 and CD8 fractions, and from dextramer-positive and dextramer-negative fractions. From cysteine to phenylalanine, the CDR3 is 14 amino acids long. Only the CDR3 DNA is retained, 42 bases long and in frame from the first base. CDR1 and CDR2 were assigned from the germline V gene as SGHRS and YFSETQ. Trimming costs V 0 bases and J 3 bases, and their ends lie 6 bases apart. This clonotype was observed at least ten times. Its antigen remains undetermined. Per-base quality was not reported, and no clone a single base away is much larger than it. TCR cDNA was synthesized by 5'RACE template switching, which introduced a universal primer site and unique molecular identifiers. Priming of cDNA synthesis was performed from both the TCR alpha and TCR beta constant segments. Two PCR steps were used to amplify libraries, with sample barcodes and sequencing adapters being added in the second step. Libraries were sequenced on Illumina HiSeq 2500 (2x100 bp) or NovaSeq (2x150 bp). In the paper's pipeline: Reads were demultiplexed and collapsed into UMI consensus sequences with MIGEC, and V(D)J alignment was performed with MiXCR. Vaccine-responding clonotypes were identified with edgeR using replicate PBMC samples, with FDR below 0.01 and a log2 fold change above 5 up to day 15 being required. CD4 or CD8 identity was assigned to each bulk clonotype according to whether the clonotype was present at higher abundance in the sequenced CD4 repertoire or the sequenced CD8 repertoire. TCRdb reprocessed the public reads (quality trimming at Q25 with fastp, clone calling with MiXCR) and kept in-frame beta chains. Every CDR3 protein is listed once, alongside the most common genes and DNA of its rows. These V and J calls are TCRdb output, not the study's own analysis. This sample comprises approximately 340,000 distinct CDR3 sequences, roughly 9.4% of them detected only once. Of the sample, under 20% falls within the top ten clones.

The receptor comes from a man between 18 and 29 years old who received the YFV17D yellow fever vaccine. The chain is encoded by TRBV5-1 joined to TRBJ1-4, with no confident D gene call. Material: PBMCs, obtained on the day of the first yellow fever vaccination. The CDR3 protein is CASSLAGSNEKLFF. The DNA sequence is as follows: TGCGCCAGCAGCTTGGCGGGGTCTAATGAAAAACTGTTTTTT. The full variable domain, with segments outside the CDR3 supplied by the reference TRBV5-1 and TRBJ1-4 proteins, appears as KAGVTQTPRYLIKTRGQQVTLSCSPISGHRSVSWYQQTPGQGLQFLFEYFSETQRNKGNFPGRFSGRQFSNSRSEMNVSTLELGDSALYLCASSLAGSNEKLFFGSGTQLSVL.